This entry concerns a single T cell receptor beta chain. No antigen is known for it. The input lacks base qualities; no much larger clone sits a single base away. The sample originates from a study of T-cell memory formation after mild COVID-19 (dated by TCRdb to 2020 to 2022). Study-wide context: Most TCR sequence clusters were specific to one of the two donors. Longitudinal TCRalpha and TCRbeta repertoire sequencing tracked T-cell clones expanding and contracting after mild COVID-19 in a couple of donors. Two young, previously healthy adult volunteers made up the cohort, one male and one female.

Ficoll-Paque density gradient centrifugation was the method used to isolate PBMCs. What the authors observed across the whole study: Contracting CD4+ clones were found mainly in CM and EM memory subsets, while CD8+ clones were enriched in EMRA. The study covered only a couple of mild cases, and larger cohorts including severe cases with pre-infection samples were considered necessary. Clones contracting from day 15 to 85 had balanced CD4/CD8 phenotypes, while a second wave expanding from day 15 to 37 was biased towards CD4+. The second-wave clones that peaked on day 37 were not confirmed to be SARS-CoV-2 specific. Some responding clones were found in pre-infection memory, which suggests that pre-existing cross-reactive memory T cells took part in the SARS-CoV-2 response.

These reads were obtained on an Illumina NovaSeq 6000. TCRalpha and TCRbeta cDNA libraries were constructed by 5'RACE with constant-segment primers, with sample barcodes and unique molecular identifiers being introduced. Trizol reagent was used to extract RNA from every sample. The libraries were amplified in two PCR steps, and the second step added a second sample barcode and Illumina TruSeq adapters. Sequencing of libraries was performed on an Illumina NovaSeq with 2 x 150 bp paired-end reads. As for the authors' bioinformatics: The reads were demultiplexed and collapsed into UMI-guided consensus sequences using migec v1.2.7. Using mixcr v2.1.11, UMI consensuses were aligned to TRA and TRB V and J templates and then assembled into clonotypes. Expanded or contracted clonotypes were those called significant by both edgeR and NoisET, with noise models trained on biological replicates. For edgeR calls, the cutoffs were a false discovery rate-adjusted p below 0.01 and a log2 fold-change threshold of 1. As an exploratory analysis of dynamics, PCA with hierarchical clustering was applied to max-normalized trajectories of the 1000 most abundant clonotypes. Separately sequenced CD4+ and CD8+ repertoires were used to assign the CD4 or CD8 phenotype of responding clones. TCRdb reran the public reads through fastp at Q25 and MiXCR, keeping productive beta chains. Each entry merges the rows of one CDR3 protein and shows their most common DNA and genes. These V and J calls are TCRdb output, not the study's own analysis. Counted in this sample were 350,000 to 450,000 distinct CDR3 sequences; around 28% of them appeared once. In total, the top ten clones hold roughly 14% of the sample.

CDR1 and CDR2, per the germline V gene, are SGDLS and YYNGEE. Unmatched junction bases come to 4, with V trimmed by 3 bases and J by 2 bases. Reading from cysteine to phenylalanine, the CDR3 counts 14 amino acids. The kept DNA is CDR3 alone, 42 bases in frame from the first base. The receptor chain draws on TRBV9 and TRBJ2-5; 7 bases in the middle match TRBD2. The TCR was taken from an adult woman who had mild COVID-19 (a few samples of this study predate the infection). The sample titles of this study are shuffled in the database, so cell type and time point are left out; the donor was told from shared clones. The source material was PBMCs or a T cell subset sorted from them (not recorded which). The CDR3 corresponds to CASSEAGVQETQYF. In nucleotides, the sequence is TGTGCCAGCAGCGAGGCGGGAGTTCAAGAGACCCAGTACTTC.